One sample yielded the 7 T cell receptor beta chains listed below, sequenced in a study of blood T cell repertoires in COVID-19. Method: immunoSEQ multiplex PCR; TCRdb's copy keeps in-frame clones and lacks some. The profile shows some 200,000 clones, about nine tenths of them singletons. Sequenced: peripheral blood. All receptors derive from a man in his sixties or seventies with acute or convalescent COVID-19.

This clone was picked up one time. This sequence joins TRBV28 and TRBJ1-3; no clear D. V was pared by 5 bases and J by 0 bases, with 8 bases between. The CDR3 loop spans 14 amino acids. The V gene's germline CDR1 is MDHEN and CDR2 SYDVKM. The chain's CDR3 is CASSVYISGNTIYF. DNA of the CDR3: TGTGCCAGCAGTGTTTACATCTCTGGAAACACCATATATTTT.

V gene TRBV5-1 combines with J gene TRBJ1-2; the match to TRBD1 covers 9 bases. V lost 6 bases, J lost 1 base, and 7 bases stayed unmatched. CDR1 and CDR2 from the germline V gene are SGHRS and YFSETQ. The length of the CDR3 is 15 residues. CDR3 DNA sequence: TGCGCCAGCACCCCTGGGACAGGGCATAACTATGGCTACACCTTC. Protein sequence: CASTPGTGHNYGYTF.

The CDR3 nucleotides read TGTGCCAGCGCCCCCCTTAGCGGTGGGCAGCAGTTCTTC. It yields the protein CASAPLSGGQQFF. The J gene is TRBJ2-1, the V gene TRBV5-5, with TRBD2 as a possible D gene (6 bases). Germline CDR1 and CDR2: SGHKS and YYEKEE (reference sequence). The length of the CDR3 is 13 residues. Trimming cost V 7 bases and J 11 bases, with 19 bases left between them.

The CDR3 here is CASRSGTTSYNEQFF. The CDR3 bases are TGTGCCAGCAGGAGCGGGACCACCTCCTACAATGAGCAGTTCTTC. The chain has TRBV27 and TRBJ2-1, with TRBD2 matching over 7 bases. J gave up 0 bases and V 6 bases, and 5 bases lay outside the gene matches. Germline CDR1 is MNHEY and CDR2 is SMNVEV (reference sequence). CDR3 length equals 15 residues.

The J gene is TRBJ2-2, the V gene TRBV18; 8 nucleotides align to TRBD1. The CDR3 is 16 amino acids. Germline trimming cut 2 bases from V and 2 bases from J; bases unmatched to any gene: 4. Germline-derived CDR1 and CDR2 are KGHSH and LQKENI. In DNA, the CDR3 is TGTGCCAGCTCACCATGGACAGGGCTAAACACCGGGGAGCTGTTTTTT. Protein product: CASSPWTGLNTGELFF.

Written as DNA, the CDR3 is TGTGCCAGCAGCTTGGACAGCGTCTATGGCTACACCTTC. Its translation is CASSLDSVYGYTF. The chain uses TRBV7-8 and TRBJ1-2, with a weak D call TRBD1 (6 bases). This CDR3 contains 13 residues. V was shortened by 3 bases and J by 4 bases, with 9 bases between the two germline ends. CDR1 SGHVS and CDR2 FQNEAQ come from the germline V gene.

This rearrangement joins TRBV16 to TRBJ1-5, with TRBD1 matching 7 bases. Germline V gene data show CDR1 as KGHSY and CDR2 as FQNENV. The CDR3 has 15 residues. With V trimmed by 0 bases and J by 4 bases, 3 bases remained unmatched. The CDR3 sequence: CASSQSGQPNQPQHF. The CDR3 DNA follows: TGTGCCAGCAGCCAATCGGGACAGCCTAATCAGCCCCAGCATTTT.